This TCR beta chain appears in the sequencing data of a study of spatial heterogeneity in lung cancer. General observations from the study: Tumors with more nonsynonymous mutations had more expanded intratumoral alpha and beta TCRs.

Time point of the sample: sample taken at primary tumor resection. The approximately 78 donors had untreated early-stage non-small cell lung cancer. The input material, whole RNA from tumor, nontumor lung or frozen PBMC, was sequenced unsorted. This clonotype has ten or more counts. Antigen unknown. Germline CDR1 LNHNV, CDR2 YYDKDF (reference sequence). Trimming shortened V by 11 bases and J by 0 bases, and 16 bases separated the two germline ends. The CDR3 consists of 15 residues. TCRdb called the 5' RACE reads again in MiXCR, with one record for every CDR3 protein. The sample consists of 5,200 or so distinct CDR3 sequences, roughly 8% of them appearing once.

The chain recombines TRBV15 with TRBJ2-2, with D possibly being TRBD1 or TRBD2 (5 bases each). The sequenced sample was lung tumor tissue, obtained at surgery. The receptor was derived from a female donor with early-stage non-small cell lung cancer. As DNA, the CDR3 is TGTGCCTCGGGACGCGAGGGCGCGAACACCGGGGAGCTGTTTTTT. Protein: CASGREGANTGELFF.